These T cell receptor beta chains were read from a single sample in a study of T cell responses to AZD1222 COVID-19 vaccine. Libraries were prepared by immunoSEQ multiplex PCR; TCRdb keeps only in-frame clonotypes and omits some of them. The repertoire holds roughly 100,000 clones, with approximately 89% as singletons. Sequenced here: peripheral blood, sampled on day 0 of AZD1222 vaccination. All receptors come from an adult in good health. Both conserved end residues are part of each CDR3. The D gene is left open where the match is weak. The listing skips clone size in some rows; elsewhere it reads once, few, many or a size class.

d_call clone_size cdr3_length j_call v_call cdr3_nt cdr3_aa
TRBD1 NA 14 TRBJ1-5 TRBV28 TGTGCCAGCACTTGGGACAGGGGTAATCAGCCCCAGCATTTT CASTWDRGNQPQHF
TRBD1 NA 15 TRBJ2-1 TRBV4-2 TGTGCCAGCAGCCTGCAGGGGACAGTCACTAATGAGCAGTTCTTC CASSLQGTVTNEQFF
TRBD2 NA 14 TRBJ2-7 TRBV7-2 TGTGCCAGCAGCTTAACCGGGACTAGCTACGAGCAGTACTTC CASSLTGTSYEQYF
TRBD2 NA 15 TRBJ2-1 TRBV6-5 TGTGCCAGCAGTCTGACTAGCGGGGGGGCATATGAGCAGTTCTTC CASSLTSGGAYEQFF
NA NA 13 TRBJ2-2 TRBV19 TGTGCCAGTAACCAGGTAGACACCGGGGAGCTGTTTTTT CASNQVDTGELFF
NA NA 15 TRBJ1-2 TRBV6-4 TGTGCCAGCAGTGACCCGGGGGGCGCAGATCGCGGCTACACCTTC CASSDPGGADRGYTF
NA NA 11 TRBJ2-1 TRBV12-3/TRBV12-4 TGTGCCAGCATCCTGGGTTATGAGCAGTTCTTC CASILGYEQFF
TRBD2 NA 12 TRBJ2-3 TRBV11-1 TGTGCCAGCAGCACAGGGACTAGCGCGTCCCATTTT CASSTGTSASHF
NA once 12 TRBJ1-1 TRBV12-3/TRBV12-4 TGTGCCAGCAGTGAAATGAACACTGAAGCTTTCTTT CASSEMNTEAFF
NA few 15 TRBJ1-4 TRBV18 TGTGCCAGCTCACTAGCCGGCGGACAGAATGAAAAACTGTTTTTT CASSLAGGQNEKLFF
NA NA 14 TRBJ1-5 TRBV7-2 TGTGCCAGCAGCTCCGGGACGGTGAATCAGCCCCAGCATTTT CASSSGTVNQPQHF
TRBD2 NA 13 TRBJ2-7 TRBV12-3/TRBV12-4 TGTGCCACAACCGGGACTAGCGGCTACGAGCAGTACTTC CATTGTSGYEQYF
TRBD1 NA 14 TRBJ1-2 TRBV28 TGTGCCAGCACTTCCGACAGGGGCCCCTATGGCTACACCTTC CASTSDRGPYGYTF
TRBD1 NA 15 TRBJ1-2 TRBV6-6 TGTGCCAGCAGTAGTGTCGGGACAGGGAAAGTTGGCTACACCTTC CASSSVGTGKVGYTF
TRBD1 NA 15 TRBJ1-2 TRBV7-9 TGTGCCAGCAGCTTGACAGGGGGTAGTAGTGATGGCTACACCTTC CASSLTGGSSDGYTF